Each of the 7 T cell receptor beta chains below was sequenced from the same sample in a study of cytomegalovirus exposure and HLA in healthy donors. The PCR made use of 60 Vbeta and 13 Jbeta primers. The protocol was immunoSEQ multiplex PCR, while the TCRdb copy is restricted to in-frame clones and leaves out a portion. The sample has over 130,000 clones; more than 75% are singletons. The sequenced material came from PBMCs. The receptors derive from a human donor in good health.

The V gene is TRBV5-1, the J gene TRBJ1-1, with D hard to call. This CDR3 contains 15 residues. Trimming took 6 bases from V and 2 from J, leaving 17 bases between them. Germline lookup yields CDR1 SGHRS and CDR2 YFSETQ. The CDR3 protein is CASTLTDYKNTEAFF. CDR3 nucleotide sequence: TGCGCCAGCACCCTAACAGATTACAAAAACACTGAAGCTTTCTTT. Supplemented by reference TRBV5-1 and TRBJ1-1, the full variable domain reads KAGVTQTPRYLIKTRGQQVTLSCSPISGHRSVSWYQQTPGQGLQFLFEYFSETQRNKGNFPGRFSGRQFSNSRSEMNVSTLELGDSALYLCASTLTDYKNTEAFFGQGTRLTVV.

CDR3 sequence reads: CASSPGSSLPYEQYF. CDR3 in DNA: TGCGCCAGCAGCCCAGGCAGTTCCCTTCCCTACGAGCAGTACTTC. The chain carries TRBV5-1 and TRBJ2-7; D remains ambiguous. The germline V gene encodes CDR1 SGHRS and CDR2 YFSETQ. V lost 4 bases and J 2 bases, leaving 16 bases between the germline ends. The CDR3 length is 15 residues.

The CDR3 loop is CASSPAGVNNSPLHF. DNA of the CDR3: TGTGCCAGCTCACCGGCAGGGGTTAACAATTCACCCCTCCACTTT. The V call is TRBV18, the J call TRBJ1-6; the D gene is possibly TRBD1 (6 bases). This CDR3 region has 15 residues. Trimming removed 3 bases from V and 7 bases from J, with 13 bases in between. Germline CDR1 is KGHSH and CDR2 is LQKENI.

The chain links TRBV30 to TRBJ1-2; TRBD1 is a possible D gene (5 bases). CDR1 is GTSNPN and CDR2 is SVGIG in the germline V gene (reference sequence). V shed 3 bases and J shed 6 bases, with 11 bases lying between them. The CDR3 sequence is 12 residues long. CDR3 nucleotides: TGTGCCTGGAGGGGAGGGGAAGATGGCTACACCTTC. Translating it yields CAWRGGEDGYTF.

This clone was recorded a few times. The chain recombines TRBV5-4 with TRBJ1-2, with 7 nucleotides matching TRBD1. The CDR3 contains 16 residues. Losses at the gene ends were 0 bases for V and 6 bases for J; bases not matched to a gene: 11. Germline V lookup: CDR1 SGHNT, CDR2 YYREEE (reference sequence). CDR3 sequence reads: CASSLGQGQSINGYTF. The CDR3 coding sequence is TGTGCCAGCAGCTTGGGCCAGGGACAGTCTATCAATGGCTACACCTTC.

This clone was counted only a few times. The J gene is TRBJ1-6, the V gene TRBV30, with D unresolved. This CDR3 is 15 amino acids long. V gave up 4 bases and J gave up 0 bases, with 10 bases separating them. Germline CDR1 reads GTSNPN; CDR2 reads SVGIG (reference sequence). The CDR3 sequence: CAWTDGSSYNSPLHF. CDR3 sequence (DNA): TGTGCCTGGACCGACGGGAGCTCCTATAATTCACCCCTCCACTTT.

The rearrangement joins TRBV7-8 to TRBJ2-7; 9 nucleotides match TRBD1. The CDR3 totals 14 residues. Per the germline V gene, CDR1 is SGHVS and CDR2 is FQNEAQ. J lost 5 bases, V lost 3 bases, and 5 bases had no gene match. In nucleotides, the CDR3 is TGTGCCAGCAGCTTTACGGGACAGGGAGACGAGCAGTACTTC. Translation: CASSFTGQGDEQYF.